These T cell receptor beta chains were read from a single sample in a study of blood T cell repertoires in COVID-19. Sequencing used immunoSEQ multiplex PCR; TCRdb keeps in-frame clones, though not all of them. The sample has some 120,000 clones, about 79% seen once. The material sequenced was peripheral blood. The source of these receptors is a woman in her forties or fifties with acute or convalescent COVID-19. Each CDR3 is given without its conserved first and last residue. Fields, in order: V gene, CDR3 protein.

TRBV6-6	ASSYSGTENQPQH
TRBV6-5	ASSYGGRFGYT
TRBV28	ASSLIGEQF
TRBV25-1	ASSGGQGRRAF
TRBV29-1	SARGGTTNEKLF
TRBV19	ASSMQATNEKLF
TRBV6-2/TRBV6-3	ASSYTVSGTSGGRRTDTQY
TRBV27	ASSPVSSGNTIY
TRBV5-6	ASSNWGSLNQPQH
TRBV6-5	ASSRSEVNEQY
TRBV5-1	ASSPGLRANPTNEKLF
TRBV24-1	ATSTRTGNYGYT
TRBV4-1	ASSQVTRLAGGARSEQF
TRBV19	ASSITKQRVGLGNNQPQH
TRBV24-1	ATSDFLGGGTGELF
TRBV19	ASSNSRGNTEAF
TRBV18	ASSPRSGGPQH
TRBV27	ASTSYRDSYGYT
TRBV12-3/TRBV12-4	ASSLQGYYGYT
TRBV19	ASSIGTGVNEQF
TRBV11-1	ASRRADTSYEQY
TRBV11-2	ASSFGQGRYEQY
TRBV7-2	ASSLQVTANYGYT
TRBV9	ASSVGGNGNQPQH
TRBV20-1	SASWGDSNYGYT
TRBV12-5	ASGLAGEADTQY
TRBV5-5	ASSYGLSNQPQH
TRBV7-2	ASSLVGRGYNSPLH
TRBV15	ATSRDSRGGAQH
TRBV10-3	AISESRSEHRSNSPLH
TRBV24-1	ATSDNRGTEAF
TRBV30	AWSRQGNSPLH
TRBV28	ASSLLTQGIGNTIY
TRBV18	ASSPTGPYGYT
TRBV29-1	SVLAGTGLRFGPTWEKLF
TRBV10-3	AISPGQGGEQY
TRBV11-2	ASSPSRVLSPYEQY
TRBV6-6	ASSPNQDTQY
TRBV2	ASTTGKYGYT
TRBV19	ASKPGTGLSSPLH
TRBV5-6	ASSPGTVTYEQY
TRBV5-1	ATNKAGSTEAF
TRBV9	ASSVVTSFEQF
TRBV24-1	ATLDRESSYEQY
TRBV19	ASSNLFTGGQPQH